This entry features one T cell receptor (beta chain) sequence. What it recognizes is unknown. The V segment lost 6 bases and the J segment 6 bases; nucleotides outside the gene matches: 1. The germline CDR1 and CDR2 sequences are SQVTM and ANQGSEA. The CDR3 has 10 residues. These data belong to a study of T cell responses to AZD1222 COVID-19 vaccine. Study summary: Timing groups of about 4 and about 12 weeks for second doses were pooled. Study outcomes and limitations: Clonal diversity may have been underestimated, and the donors were mostly white British, with more females than males. Reports say nearly half of spike-specific TCRs go after unmutated variant regions.

Data came from immunoSEQ multiplex PCR; TCRdb stores just in-frame clones and leaves some out. The table records 35,000 to 45,000 clones, around 82% of them present only once. This TCR was recovered from an adult in good health. Sequenced here: peripheral blood, sampled on day 0 of AZD1222 vaccination. The gene calls are TRBV29-1 and TRBJ1-1, with 7 bases fitting TRBD1. CDR3 in DNA: TGCAGCGTGACAGGGCCTGAAGCTTTCTTT. Protein product: CSVTGPEAFF.